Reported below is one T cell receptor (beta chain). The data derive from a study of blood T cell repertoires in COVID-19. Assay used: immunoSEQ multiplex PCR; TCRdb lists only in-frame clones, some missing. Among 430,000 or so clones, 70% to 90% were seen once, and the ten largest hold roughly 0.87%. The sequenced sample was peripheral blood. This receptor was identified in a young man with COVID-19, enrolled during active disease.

Written as DNA, the CDR3 is TGCGCCAGCAGGGAGTCAGGGGGCGCGGGAACTGAAGCTTTCTTT. As protein: CASRESGGAGTEAFF. The chain uses TRBV4-1 and TRBJ1-1; 8 bases align to TRBD1. Per germline, CDR1 MGHRA and CDR2 YSYEKL. The CDR3 totals 15 residues. V was clipped by 6 bases and J by 5 bases; unmatched bases: 11.